The entry that follows covers one T cell receptor (beta chain) sequence. Some clones are missing from TCRdb's copy, which holds only in-frame ones; the method was immunoSEQ multiplex PCR. The table has over 250,000 clones, over 75% seen once. The data stem from a study of blood T cell repertoires in COVID-19. This receptor was obtained from a human donor in a cohort sampled during active COVID-19. The sample consisted of peripheral blood.

CDR3 sequence: CSVIRDRGNNEQFF. Here the CDR3 DNA reads TGCAGCGTCATCCGGGACAGGGGAAACAATGAGCAGTTCTTC. The chain has TRBV29-1 and TRBJ2-1; TRBD1 matches at 10 bases. V shed 6 bases, J shed 5 bases, and the junction held 7 bases outside the gene matches. CDR1 SQVTM and CDR2 ANQGSEA come from the germline V gene. There are 14 residues in the CDR3.